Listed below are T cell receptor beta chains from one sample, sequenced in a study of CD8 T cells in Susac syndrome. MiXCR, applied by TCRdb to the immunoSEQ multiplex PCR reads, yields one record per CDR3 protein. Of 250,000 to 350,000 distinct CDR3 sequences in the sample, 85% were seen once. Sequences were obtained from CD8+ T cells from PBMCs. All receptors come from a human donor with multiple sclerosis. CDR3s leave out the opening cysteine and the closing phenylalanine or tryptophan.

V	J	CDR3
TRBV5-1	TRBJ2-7	ASSFRQGDYEQY
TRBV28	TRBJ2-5	ASSCRLAGGETQY
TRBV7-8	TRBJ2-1	ASSLGGTYSYNEQF
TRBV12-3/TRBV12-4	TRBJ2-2	ASTRGLSTGELF
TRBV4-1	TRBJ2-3	ASSQDRGRTDTQY
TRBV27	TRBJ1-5	ASSLRQGTQPQH
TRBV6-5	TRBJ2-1	ASSYTGGFPSYNEQF
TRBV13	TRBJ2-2	ASSTNTGGPGELF
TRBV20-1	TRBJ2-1	SARERGRSYNEQF
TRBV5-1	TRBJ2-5	ASSPKASGRFWTQY
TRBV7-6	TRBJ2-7	ASSPKGLDEQY
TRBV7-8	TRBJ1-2	ASSLTNYGYT
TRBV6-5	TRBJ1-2	ASSYQGPSAGYT
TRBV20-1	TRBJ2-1	SALSGRSPNEQF
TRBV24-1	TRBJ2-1	ATSAHPRGGEQF
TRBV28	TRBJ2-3	ASSAAGGPDTQY
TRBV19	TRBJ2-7	ASSMEVTYEQY
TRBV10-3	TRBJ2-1	AIRTTGTSGSGSYNEQF
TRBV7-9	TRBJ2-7	ASSLVVGGEQY
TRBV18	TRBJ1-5	ASSPVRTQPQH